The 23 T cell receptor beta chains below were found in one sample sequenced in a study of T cells in Graves' hyperthyroidism and ophthalmopathy. TCR beta CDR3 region amplification was performed from RNA transcripts. A set of HTBI primers served as the primers for a first-round RT-PCR of the TCR CDR3. Using its own MiXCR run on the multiplex PCR reads, TCRdb lists one record per CDR3 protein. The top ten hold around 19% of the sample, which has 500,000 to 600,000 distinct CDR3 sequences, 16% seen once. Source material: blood. The receptors come from a woman younger than 35 with Graves' hyperthyroidism.

In this sample, this clonotype turned up many times. The gene calls are TRBV2 and TRBJ1-4; D is unresolved. The ends were cut back, 7 bases at V and 0 bases at J, with 12 bases in the middle. This CDR3 is 15 amino acids long. Germline assignment: CDR1 SNHLY and CDR2 FYNNEI. The CDR3 DNA follows: TGTGCCAGCATCGCGGGGTCTGCAACTAATGAAAAACTGTTTTTT. It specifies CASIAGSATNEKLFF.

The J gene is TRBJ1-2, the V gene TRBV18; D possibly corresponds to TRBD1 (5 bases). The V end lost 3 bases, the J end lost 3 bases, and 14 bases lay between the germline ends. Germline CDR1 KGHSH, CDR2 LQKENI. The CDR3 has 15 residues. DNA for the CDR3: TGTGCCAGCTCACCTGAGGCGCAGGGAGACTATGGCTACACCTTC. It is translated as CASSPEAQGDYGYTF.

V is TRBV20-1 and J is TRBJ1-1, with D perhaps TRBD1 (5 bases). Germline V gene data show CDR1 as DFQATT and CDR2 as SNEGSKA (reference sequence). Trimming shortened V by 3 bases and J by 5 bases, and 13 bases separated the two germline ends. This CDR3 is built from 13 residues. CDR3 loop: CSARGPRETEAFF. The CDR3 DNA follows: TGCAGTGCTAGGGGGCCAAGGGAAACTGAAGCTTTCTTT.

This clonotype has a count of ten or more. V usage is TRBV7-2 and J usage is TRBJ2-1; no clear D gene. The germline V gene encodes CDR1 SGHTA and CDR2 FQGNSA. This CDR3 comprises 15 residues. With 0 bases removed from V and 3 bases from J, the gap between germline ends came to 9 bases. CDR3 loop: CASSLAPTYYNEQFF. Written as DNA, the CDR3 is TGTGCCAGCAGCTTAGCGCCAACCTACTACAATGAGCAGTTCTTC.

V usage is TRBV5-1 and J usage is TRBJ2-6, with 12 bases matching TRBD1. V trimming: 3 bases; J trimming: 4 bases; junction bases outside the gene matches: 8. The CDR3 runs to 18 residues. Looked up from germline, CDR1 is SGHRS and CDR2 is YFSETQ. The CDR3 spells CASSSPGQGARGANVLTF. The CDR3 nucleotides read TGCGCCAGCAGCTCCCCGGGACAGGGGGCGCGGGGGGCCAACGTCCTGACTTTC.

The V and J genes are TRBV2 and TRBJ2-7, with D uncertain. This CDR3 has 11 amino acids. CDR1 is SNHLY and CDR2 is FYNNEI in the germline V gene. V was pared by 6 bases and J by 5 bases, with 8 bases between. CDR3 coding DNA: TGTGCCAGCAGCGTTTGGGACGAGCAGTACTTC. It specifies CASSVWDEQYF.

This clonotype was seen many times. The J gene is TRBJ1-1, the V gene TRBV5-1; 11 bases map to TRBD1. Germline V CDR1 and CDR2: SGHRS, YFSETQ. The CDR3 spans 15 residues. J gave up 4 bases and V 0 bases, and 2 bases lay outside the gene matches. CDR3 sequence reads: CASSLVGTGGTEAFF. CDR3 in DNA: TGCGCCAGCAGCTTGGTCGGGACAGGGGGCACTGAAGCTTTCTTT.

The J gene is TRBJ2-1, the V gene TRBV4-1; D possibly corresponds to TRBD2 (5 bases). The V and J ends lost 7 bases and 7 bases respectively, with 23 bases between them. CDR3 length equals 16 residues. Per germline, CDR1 MGHRA and CDR2 YSYEKL. Written as DNA, the CDR3 is TGCGCCAGCAAAGCGGTAGGCTCCCGGCTTAAGAATGAGCAGTTCTTC. Amino acids: CASKAVGSRLKNEQFF.

This clonotype was recorded a few times. Here the CDR3 DNA reads TGTGCCAGCACCCTACTAGCGGGGGGGTACAATGAGCAGTTCTTC. Protein: CASTLLAGGYNEQFF. The chain is built from TRBV4-2 and TRBJ2-1, with 13 bases that match TRBD2. V lost 7 bases and J lost 4; bases outside the gene matches: 4. The CDR3 length is 15 residues. CDR1 LGHNA and CDR2 YNFKEQ come from the germline V gene.

This clonotype has only one observation. The rearrangement joins TRBV5-4 to TRBJ2-5; D tentatively fits TRBD1 or TRBD2 (7 bases each). The CDR3 is 16 amino acids. The germline V gene has CDR1 SGHNT and CDR2 YYREEE (reference sequence). V lost 3 bases, J lost 2 bases, and 17 bases lay in between. The DNA of the CDR3 is TGTGCCAGCAGCTGGGGAGGGGGCACGGATCAAGAGACCCAGTACTTC. It translates to CASSWGGGTDQETQYF.

The chain combines TRBV3-1 with TRBJ2-7; a possible D gene is TRBD1 (6 bases). Germline lookup yields CDR1 LGHDT and CDR2 YNNKEL (reference sequence). The germline V and J ends were trimmed by 4 bases and 8 bases, with 12 bases remaining between them. The CDR3 spans 12 residues. The CDR3 DNA reads TGTGCCAGCAGCCCCATTGGACAGAAGCAGTACTTC. Translated: CASSPIGQKQYF.

The CDR3 DNA is TGTGCCAGCAGCTTGGGCCAGGTGGGAAATCAGCCCCAGCATTTT. Its protein product is CASSLGQVGNQPQHF. The rearrangement links TRBV5-8 to TRBJ1-5, with D uncertain. Trimming removed 0 bases at V and 4 bases at J, with 11 bases between. Germline V CDR1 and CDR2: SGHTS, YDEGEE. This CDR3 is 15 amino acids long.

This clonotype was counted between two and nine times. The rearrangement uses TRBV4-2 and TRBJ2-7, with D tentatively TRBD2 (5 bases). Deletions cut 2 bases from V and 0 bases from J, with 11 bases between. Germline V gene sequence: CDR1 LGHNA, CDR2 YNFKEQ. CDR3 length: 15 residues. CDR3 DNA: TGTGCCAGCAGCCAAAGGGCGGGTTTCTCCTACGAGCAGTACTTC. Amino acid sequence: CASSQRAGFSYEQYF.

The V and J genes are TRBV5-1 and TRBJ2-7; 13 bases match TRBD2. V lost 4 bases and J lost 3; bases outside the gene matches: 4. The germline V gene has CDR1 SGHRS and CDR2 YFSETQ. The CDR3 totals 15 residues. This chain's CDR3 is CASSGLAGAVYEQYF. The CDR3 nucleotides are TGCGCCAGCAGCGGACTAGCGGGGGCGGTCTACGAGCAGTACTTC.

This clonotype showed up many times. This chain links TRBV12-3 or TRBV12-4 with TRBJ2-1; TRBD1 matches at 8 bases. Trimming took 5 bases from V and 7 from J; bases not matched to a gene: 4. The CDR3 has 13 amino acids. The CDR3: CASSTRQGNEQFF. In DNA form, the CDR3 reads TGTGCCAGCAGTACCAGACAGGGGAATGAGCAGTTCTTC.

The sample holds many counts of this clonotype. The chain carries TRBV11-2 and TRBJ2-1; 7 bases map to TRBD2. Germline CDR1 is SGHAT and CDR2 is FQNNGV. The CDR3 is 15 amino acids. The ends lost 2 bases at V and 5 bases at J; junction bases unmatched: 6. CDR3 coding DNA: TGTGCCAGCAGCTTAATCGGGGGGTTTAACAATGAGCAGTTCTTC. This sequence encodes CASSLIGGFNNEQFF.

This clonotype was observed many times. The rearrangement uses TRBV27 and TRBJ2-1, with TRBD2 matching 12 bases. Germline CDR1 and CDR2: MNHEY and SMNVEV (reference sequence). After removal of 5 bases from V and 2 bases from J, the junction contained 7 bases not matched to a gene. CDR3 length: 17 amino acids. CDR3 sequence reads: CASSPGTSGLTYNEQFF. The CDR3 nucleotides are TGTGCCAGCAGTCCCGGGACTAGCGGGCTCACCTACAATGAGCAGTTCTTC.

This clonotype has just a few counts. The chain joins TRBV11-2 to TRBJ2-3; D may match TRBD1 or TRBD2 (5 bases each). This CDR3 is built from 14 residues. The germline V and J ends were trimmed by 0 bases and 4 bases, with 8 bases remaining between them. Germline V lookup: CDR1 SGHAT, CDR2 FQNNGV. The CDR3 loop reads CASSLDGGADTQYF. CDR3 bases: TGTGCCAGCAGCTTAGATGGGGGAGCAGATACGCAGTATTTT.

This clonotype has a handful of counts. The chain recombines TRBV7-9 with TRBJ2-6, with 8 bases identical to TRBD1. V was pared by 2 bases and J by 0 bases, with 3 bases of the junction left unmatched. CDR1 SEHNR and CDR2 FQNEAQ come from the germline V gene (reference sequence). The CDR3 consists of 17 residues. CDR3 residues: CASSLRGQVSGANVLTF. The CDR3 bases are TGTGCCAGCAGCTTACGGGGACAGGTCTCTGGGGCCAACGTCCTGACTTTC.

This clonotype has at least ten counts. The rearrangement joins TRBV30 to TRBJ1-1; D might be TRBD1 (5 bases). Germline lookup yields CDR1 GTSNPN and CDR2 SVGIG (reference sequence). The V gene lost 4 bases and the J gene lost 4 bases, with 16 bases spanning the gap. This CDR3 contains 14 residues. The DNA for the CDR3 is TGTGCCTGGACCAAAAACGACGGGGGCACTGAAGCTTTCTTT. Its translation: CAWTKNDGGTEAFF.

The chain is built from TRBV6-7 and TRBJ2-2; the match to TRBD1 covers 9 bases. TRBV6-7 is recorded as an ORF, its role being uncertain. Germline trimming cut 6 bases from V and 3 bases from J; bases unmatched to any gene: 5. The CDR3 is 15 residues long. CDR3 loop: CASRPRTGDTGELFF. The CDR3 nucleotides read TGTGCCAGCAGGCCTCGGACAGGGGACACCGGGGAGCTGTTTTTT.

There are many counts of this clonotype. This chain links TRBV3-1 with TRBJ2-2; 8 nucleotides align to TRBD2. The CDR3 is made up of 16 amino acids. Germline V gene data show CDR1 as LGHDT and CDR2 as YNNKEL (reference sequence). Trimming took 6 bases from V and 4 from J; bases not matched to a gene: 10. The CDR3 reads CASSGWIAGSTGELFF. DNA of the CDR3: TGTGCCAGCAGTGGATGGATAGCGGGATCCACCGGGGAGCTGTTTTTT.

This clonotype appeared a few times. The chain employs TRBV6-1 and TRBJ2-7, with D possibly TRBD2 on 6 matching bases. Germline V lookup: CDR1 MNHNS, CDR2 SASEGT. The ends were cut back, 7 bases at V and 0 bases at J, with 19 bases in the middle. The CDR3 is made up of 16 amino acids. Here the CDR3 reads CASTPRQAGSSYEQYF. The CDR3 DNA reads as TGTGCCAGCACCCCTAGACAAGCGGGTAGCTCCTACGAGCAGTACTTC.